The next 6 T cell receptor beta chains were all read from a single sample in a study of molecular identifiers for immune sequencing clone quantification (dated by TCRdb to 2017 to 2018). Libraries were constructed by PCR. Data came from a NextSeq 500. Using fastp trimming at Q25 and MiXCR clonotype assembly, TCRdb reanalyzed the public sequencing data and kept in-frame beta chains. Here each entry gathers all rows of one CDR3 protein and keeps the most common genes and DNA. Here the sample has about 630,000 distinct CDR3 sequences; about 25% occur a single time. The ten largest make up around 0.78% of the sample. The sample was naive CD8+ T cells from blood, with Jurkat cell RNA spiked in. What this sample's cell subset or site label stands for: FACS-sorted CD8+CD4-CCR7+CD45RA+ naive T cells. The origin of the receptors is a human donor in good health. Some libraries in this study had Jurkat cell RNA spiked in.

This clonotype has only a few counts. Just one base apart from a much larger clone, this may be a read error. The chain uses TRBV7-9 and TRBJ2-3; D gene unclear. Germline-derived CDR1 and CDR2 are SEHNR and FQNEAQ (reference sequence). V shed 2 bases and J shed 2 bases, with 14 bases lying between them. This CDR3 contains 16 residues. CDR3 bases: TGTGCCAGCAGCTTACCCGACAAGGTTGACACAGATACGCAGTATTTT. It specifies CASSLPDKVDTDTQYF.

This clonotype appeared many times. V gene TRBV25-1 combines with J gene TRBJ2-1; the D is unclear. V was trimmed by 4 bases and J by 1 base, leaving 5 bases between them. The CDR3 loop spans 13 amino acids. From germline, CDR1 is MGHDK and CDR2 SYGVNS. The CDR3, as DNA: TGTGCCAGCAGTGTCGCGTCCTACAATGAGCAGTTCTTC. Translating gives CASSVASYNEQFF.

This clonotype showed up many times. The CDR3 sequence: CASWGLASTDTQYF. CDR3 nucleotide sequence: TGTGCCAGCTGGGGACTAGCCAGCACAGATACGCAGTATTTT. The chain links TRBV6-1 to TRBJ2-3; TRBD2 matches 9 bases. With V trimmed by 8 bases and J by 0 bases, 3 bases remained unmatched. Germline lookup yields CDR1 MNHNS and CDR2 SASEGT. This CDR3 is built from 14 residues.

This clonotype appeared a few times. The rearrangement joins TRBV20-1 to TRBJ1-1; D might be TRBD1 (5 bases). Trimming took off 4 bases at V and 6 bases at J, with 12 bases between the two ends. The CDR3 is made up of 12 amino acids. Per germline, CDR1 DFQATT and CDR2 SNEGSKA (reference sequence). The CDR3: CSATGTLSEAFF. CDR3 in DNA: TGCAGTGCTACCGGGACCCTCTCTGAAGCTTTCTTT.

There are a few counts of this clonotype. CDR3 nucleotides: TGTGCCAGCAGCTTAATGGTAGCGGGAGAGGGCACAGATACGCAGTATTTT. Residues: CASSLMVAGEGTDTQYF. The chain couples TRBV7-3 to TRBJ2-3; 9 bases match TRBD2. The germline V gene has CDR1 SGHTA and CDR2 FQGTGA. This CDR3 contains 17 residues. Trimming removed 1 base from V and 1 base from J; junction bases left unmatched: 6.

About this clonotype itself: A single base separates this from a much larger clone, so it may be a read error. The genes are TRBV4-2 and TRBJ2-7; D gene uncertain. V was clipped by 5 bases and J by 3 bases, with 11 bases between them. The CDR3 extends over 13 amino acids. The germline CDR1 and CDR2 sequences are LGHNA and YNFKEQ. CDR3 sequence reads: CASSDNRDYEQYF. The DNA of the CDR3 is TGTGCCAGCAGCGATAACAGAGACTACGAGCAGTACTTC.